The entry below describes one T cell receptor beta chain. The target antigen is unknown. The sample originates from a study of T cell responses to AZD1222 COVID-19 vaccine. Trimming shortened V by 2 bases and J by 2 bases, and 6 bases separated the two germline ends. Germline CDR1 SQVTM, CDR2 ANQGSEA. The length of the CDR3 is 12 residues. Sequenced by immunoSEQ multiplex PCR; TCRdb stores in-frame clones only, minus some. The sample yields about 81,000 clones, around 84% seen once. Study observations and caveats: Repertoires were sampled only after the peak T cell response.

J is TRBJ1-2 and V is TRBV29-1, with D unresolved. The sequencing here drew on peripheral blood, taken 28 days after the second AZD1222 dose. This sequence originates from an adult who received the AZD1222 COVID-19 vaccine. The CDR3 bases are TGCAGCGTTGAAACAGCGAACTATGGCTACACCTTC. Its protein is CSVETANYGYTF.